This TCR beta chain was found in a study of T cell responses to AZD1222 COVID-19 vaccine. Data came from immunoSEQ multiplex PCR; TCRdb stores just in-frame clones and leaves some out. The sample has about 140,000 clones, 70% to 90% seen once. As for this clone: What it binds is not known.

The germline V and J ends were trimmed by 5 bases and 3 bases, with 17 bases remaining between them. The CDR3 is made up of 15 amino acids. Germline-derived CDR1 and CDR2 are SGHNT and YYREEE (reference sequence). The study, taken as a whole, reports: Repertoires were obtained only post-peak T cell response. Reportedly, nearly half the spike-specific TCRs target unmutated variant regions.

The receptor's source is an adult who received the AZD1222 COVID-19 vaccine. The chain employs TRBV5-4 and TRBJ1-2, with a tentative D call TRBD1 (5 bases). The sequencing here drew on peripheral blood, taken 28 days after the second AZD1222 dose. The DNA of the CDR3 is TGTGCCAGCAGAGATCCAGGGAAAAGTGACTATGGCTACACCTTC. The encoded protein is CASRDPGKSDYGYTF. The full variable domain, with the rest looked up from reference TRBV5-4 and TRBJ1-2, is ETGVTQSPTHLIKTRGQQVTLRCSSQSGHNTVSWYQQALGQGPQFIFQYYREEENGRGNFPPRFSGLQFPNYSSELNVNALELDDSALYLCASRDPGKSDYGYTFGSGTRLTVV.